These 32 T cell receptor beta chains share one sample of origin, sequenced in a study of CD8 T cells in ankylosing spondylitis. TCRdb processed the 5' RACE reads anew with MiXCR; each CDR3 protein has one entry. The profile covers under 250,000 distinct CDR3 sequences, with approximately 7.6% appearing a single time and about 5% taken by the ten largest. Source material: blood, either unsorted or a sorted T cell fraction (not recorded which). The receptors here all came from a female donor with ankylosing spondylitis or in good health (not recorded which).

This clonotype has a count of ten or more. The V call is TRBV6-2 or TRBV6-3, the J call TRBJ2-4; TRBD1 matches 7 bases. The germline gives CDR1 MNHEY, CDR2 SVGEGT. This CDR3 contains 14 residues. V was pared by 6 bases and J by 5 bases, with 7 bases of the junction left unmatched. CDR3 sequence reads: CASRATGQQNIQYF. For the CDR3, the DNA is TGTGCCAGCAGAGCCACGGGACAGCAAAACATTCAGTACTTC.

The chain uses TRBV30 and TRBJ2-7; 11 bases align to TRBD2. Germline assignment: CDR1 GTSNPN and CDR2 SVGIG (reference sequence). CDR3 length equals 14 residues. V trimming: 8 bases; J trimming: 3 bases; junction bases outside the gene matches: 9. The CDR3 spells CAGTGTSGNYEQYF. The CDR3 DNA sequence: TGTGCCGGGACCGGGACTAGCGGAAACTACGAGCAGTACTTC.

This clonotype was seen only a few times. V and J are TRBV14 and TRBJ2-7, with 7 bases that match TRBD1. Germline assignment: CDR1 SGHDN and CDR2 FVKESK. There are 15 residues in the CDR3. V was clipped by 0 bases and J by 2 bases; unmatched bases: 4. In DNA, the CDR3 is TGTGCCAGCAGCCAAGATTACGGGACAGCCTACGAGCAGTACTTC. Translated: CASSQDYGTAYEQYF.

The chain employs TRBV7-9 and TRBJ1-1, with D possibly being TRBD1 (5 bases). In germline, CDR1 is SEHNR, CDR2 FQNEAQ (reference sequence). CDR3 size: 14 residues. The V end lost 5 bases, the J end lost 0 bases, and 10 bases lay between the germline ends. The CDR3 sequence: CASSGGLLNTEAFF. In DNA form, the CDR3 reads TGTGCCAGCAGCGGGGGACTTTTGAACACTGAAGCTTTCTTT.

V usage is TRBV29-1 and J usage is TRBJ2-2; 7 bases agree with TRBD2. The germline V gene has CDR1 SQVTM and CDR2 ANQGSEA. V shed 6 bases and J 7 bases; nucleotides not matched to a gene: 14. The CDR3 covers 15 residues. The CDR3 spells CSVRSGGSGFGELFF. For the CDR3, the DNA is TGCAGCGTCCGAAGTGGCGGGAGTGGCTTCGGGGAGCTGTTTTTT.

This clonotype was counted many times. The chain joins TRBV7-2 to TRBJ2-1; the D gene could be TRBD1 or TRBD2 (5 bases each). The CDR3 loop spans 13 amino acids. Germline loops: CDR1 SGHTA, CDR2 FQGNSA. V was shortened by 6 bases and J by 2 bases, with 8 bases between the two germline ends. CDR3 residues: CASREDTYNEQFF. CDR3 nucleotide sequence: TGTGCCAGCAGGGAGGACACCTACAATGAGCAGTTCTTC.

The sample holds a few counts of this clonotype. The chain recombines TRBV7-9 with TRBJ1-4, with a possible D match to TRBD1 (5 bases). V dropped 5 bases and J dropped 3 bases, with 10 bases sitting between them. This CDR3 spans 14 amino acids. Germline CDR1 and CDR2: SEHNR and FQNEAQ (reference sequence). CDR3 region: CASSRDGPNEKLFF. CDR3 sequence (DNA): TGTGCCAGCAGCCGGGACGGCCCTAATGAAAAACTGTTTTTT. The full variable domain, completed using reference TRBV7-9 and TRBJ1-4, is DTGVSQNPRHKITKRGQNVTFRCDPISEHNRLYWYRQTLGQGPEFLTYFQNEAQLEKSRLLSDRFSAERPKGSFSTLEIQRTEQGDSAMYLCASSRDGPNEKLFFGSGTQLSVL.

Ten or more counts support this clonotype. The V call is TRBV10-3, the J call TRBJ1-2; unclear D gene. The V end was cut by 3 bases, the J end by 8 bases, with 19 bases between. The CDR3 has 15 amino acids. Germline loops: CDR1 ENHRY, CDR2 SYGVKD. The CDR3 reads CAISDSDGETGGYTF. The CDR3, as DNA: TGTGCCATCAGTGACTCGGACGGCGAGACGGGCGGCTACACCTTC.

This clonotype was counted ten times or more. The chain uses TRBV20-1 and TRBJ2-1; D possibly uses TRBD1 or TRBD2 (6 bases each). V gave up 6 bases and J gave up 7 bases, with 19 bases separating them. Germline V gene data show CDR1 as DFQATT and CDR2 as SNEGSKA (reference sequence). The CDR3 runs 14 residues. Written as DNA, the CDR3 is TGCAGTGCCAACCCTCGGGGGCCGGGAAATGAGCAGTTCTTC. It specifies CSANPRGPGNEQFF.

This clonotype was seen a few times. The V gene is TRBV11-2, the J gene TRBJ2-2; the D gene could be TRBD1 or TRBD2 (5 bases each). CDR3 length: 16 amino acids. Trimming pared 5 bases from V and 1 base from J, leaving 14 bases between. Germline V gives CDR1 SGHAT, CDR2 FQNNGV. CDR3 protein: CASSPRVGVNTGELFF. The CDR3 bases are TGTGCCAGCAGCCCGAGGGTGGGGGTGAACACCGGGGAGCTGTTTTTT. The complete variable domain, with remaining parts taken from reference TRBV11-2 and TRBJ2-2, reads EAGVAQSPRYKIIEKRQSVAFWCNPISGHATLYWYQQILGQGPKLLIQFQNNGVVDDSQLPKDRFSAERLKGVDSTLKIQPAKLEDSAVYLCASSPRVGVNTGELFFGEGSRLTVL.

The sample holds a few counts of this clonotype. The chain joins TRBV19 to TRBJ2-1, with 7 bases fitting TRBD2. CDR3 length: 14 amino acids. Germline trimming cut 3 bases from V and 4 bases from J; bases unmatched to any gene: 3. Germline values: CDR1 LNHDA, CDR2 SQIVND (reference sequence). CDR3 sequence (DNA): TGTGCCAGTAGTATGGGGGACTATTACAATGAGCAGTTCTTC. Amino acids: CASSMGDYYNEQFF.

This clonotype was picked up many times. The rearrangement uses TRBV2 and TRBJ2-7; TRBD2 is a possible D gene (6 bases). Trimming cost V 4 bases and J 3 bases, with 10 bases left between them. CDR3 length: 13 residues. The germline CDR1 and CDR2 sequences are SNHLY and FYNNEI. The CDR3 protein is CASSAWGVYEQYF. The CDR3 DNA follows: TGTGCCAGCAGTGCGTGGGGGGTCTACGAGCAGTACTTC.

The CDR3, as DNA: TGTGCCTGGAGTGTACTCCGGACAGGGGGCGTCTATGGCTACACCTTC. Amino acids: CAWSVLRTGGVYGYTF. The V gene is TRBV30, the J gene TRBJ1-2, with 11 bases lining up with TRBD1. This CDR3 has 16 residues. The ends lost 0 bases at V and 4 bases at J; junction bases unmatched: 7. Germline values: CDR1 GTSNPN, CDR2 SVGIG (reference sequence).

This clonotype was observed many times. The chain recombines TRBV3-1 with TRBJ2-1; unclear D gene. Trimming shortened V by 0 bases and J by 12 bases, and 12 bases separated the two germline ends. The CDR3 is 13 amino acids. CDR1 and CDR2 from the germline V gene are LGHDT and YNNKEL (reference sequence). In DNA, the CDR3 is TGTGCCAGCAGCCAAGAAGAGAACCCGGGGCAGTTCTTC. It codes for CASSQEENPGQFF.

This clonotype has a count of ten or more. The V and J genes are TRBV5-1 and TRBJ2-4, with 10 bases aligning to TRBD1. Germline V lookup: CDR1 SGHRS, CDR2 YFSETQ. CDR3 size: 15 residues. J was trimmed by 3 bases and V by 2 bases; bases with no gene match: 2. The CDR3 spells CASSLGTGVKNIQYF. DNA of the CDR3: TGCGCCAGCAGCTTAGGGACAGGGGTCAAAAACATTCAGTACTTC.

In its sample, this clonotype was seen many times. V usage is TRBV20-1 and J usage is TRBJ1-6, with TRBD1 matching 7 bases. Germline-derived CDR1 and CDR2 are DFQATT and SNEGSKA (reference sequence). The CDR3 is 16 residues long. V shed 6 bases and J 10 bases; nucleotides not matched to a gene: 18. The CDR3 DNA sequence: TGCAGTGCCCGAGGGGAGAGAGACAGGGTTGTATCACCCCTCCACTTT. Protein sequence: CSARGERDRVVSPLHF.

There are a few counts of this clonotype. V and J are TRBV7-2 and TRBJ2-7; 9 nucleotides agree with TRBD2. Trimming removed 4 bases from V and 4 bases from J; junction bases left unmatched: 8. CDR1 SGHTA and CDR2 FQGNSA come from the germline V gene. This CDR3 spans 15 amino acids. CDR3 region: CASSWPPSGEYEQYF. The CDR3 DNA is TGTGCCAGCAGCTGGCCCCCTAGCGGGGAATACGAGCAGTACTTC.

This clonotype came up many times. J is TRBJ1-2 and V is TRBV6-2 or TRBV6-3; D remains unclear. Trimming stripped 0 bases from V and 7 bases from J, with 6 bases between. In germline, CDR1 is MNHEY, CDR2 SVGEGT. The CDR3 covers 12 residues. The CDR3 region has the DNA TGTGCCAGCAGTTACTCGATTGGTGGCTACACCTTC. It encodes CASSYSIGGYTF.

The table lists this clonotype with many counts. The chain carries TRBV6-2 or TRBV6-3 and TRBJ1-2, with D possibly TRBD1 on 5 matching bases. CDR3 length equals 13 residues. Trimming removed 5 bases from V and 4 bases from J, with 11 bases in between. Germline-derived CDR1 and CDR2 are MNHEY and SVGEGT. CDR3 DNA sequence: TGTGCCAGCAGTGACAGAAACTCCTATGGCTACACCTTC. It specifies CASSDRNSYGYTF.

This clonotype was seen repeatedly, ten times or more. The rearrangement joins TRBV30 to TRBJ1-2; D is undetermined. Germline CDR1 and CDR2: GTSNPN and SVGIG (reference sequence). The CDR3 extends over 12 amino acids. V lost 4 bases and J 3 bases, leaving 9 bases between the germline ends. The CDR3 sequence: CAWTEEYYGYTF. CDR3 nucleotides: TGTGCCTGGACAGAGGAGTACTATGGCTACACCTTC.

This clonotype appeared a few times. The chain uses TRBV11-2 and TRBJ2-7, with 7 bases matching TRBD1. CDR1 and CDR2 (germline): SGHAT, FQNNGV. After removal of 5 bases from V and 1 base from J, the junction contained 5 bases not matched to a gene. CDR3 length: 14 amino acids. In nucleotides, the CDR3 is TGTGCCAGCAGCCAACAGGGGACGTCCTACGAGCAGTACTTC. Translating it yields CASSQQGTSYEQYF.

This clonotype was picked up a small number of times. The genes are TRBV12-3 or TRBV12-4 and TRBJ2-2; 15 nucleotides agree with TRBD2. Losses at the gene ends were 5 bases for V and 1 base for J; bases not matched to a gene: 5. This CDR3 is built from 18 residues. This chain's CDR3 is CASSPPGLAGGNTGELFF. In DNA, the CDR3 is TGTGCCAGCAGTCCCCCGGGACTAGCGGGAGGGAACACCGGGGAGCTGTTTTTT.

In this sample, this clonotype turned up once. This may come from a read error, since a much larger clone is one base off. The rearrangement links TRBV30 to TRBJ2-1; TRBD1 might be the D (5 bases). Trimming shortened V by 6 bases and J by 9 bases, and 27 bases separated the two germline ends. Germline-derived CDR1 and CDR2 are GTSNPN and SVGIG (reference sequence). The CDR3 contains 16 residues. CDR3 DNA: TGTGCCTGCTATTATTTGGGCCCCAAGGGGCACATTGAGCAGTTCTTC. Amino acid sequence: CACYYLGPKGHIEQFF.

V and J are TRBV7-2 and TRBJ2-7; 13 positions match TRBD2. After removal of 4 bases from V and 4 bases from J, the junction contained 7 bases not matched to a gene. CDR3 size: 16 residues. Germline CDR1 and CDR2: SGHTA and FQGNSA. CDR3 region: CASSSATGLAGYEQYF. Written as DNA, the CDR3 is TGTGCCAGCAGCTCCGCTACGGGACTAGCGGGGTACGAGCAGTACTTC.

There are many counts of this clonotype. The chain links TRBV6-1 to TRBJ2-7; D possibly corresponds to TRBD1 (5 bases). The germline CDR1 and CDR2 sequences are MNHNS and SASEGT. The CDR3 has 17 residues. Trimming took off 1 base at V and 0 bases at J, with 16 bases between the two ends. In DNA form, the CDR3 reads TGTGCCAGCAGTGAAGAGTTTGACAGCGCCATCTCCTACGAGCAGTACTTC. Translation gives CASSEEFDSAISYEQYF.

In this sample, this clonotype turned up many times. The V gene is TRBV7-2, the J gene TRBJ2-4; D is uncertain. The germline V gene has CDR1 SGHTA and CDR2 FQGNSA. V lost 5 bases and J 8 bases, leaving 16 bases between the germline ends. CDR3 length: 14 amino acids. CDR3 sequence reads: CASSPGSSFDIQYF. The DNA for the CDR3 is TGTGCCAGCAGCCCCGGGTCCTCCTTCGACATTCAGTACTTC.

This clonotype was detected many times. V usage is TRBV7-2 and J usage is TRBJ2-4, with no clear D. Germline loops: CDR1 SGHTA, CDR2 FQGNSA. Trimming pared 2 bases from V and 0 bases from J, leaving 11 bases between. The CDR3 is made up of 16 amino acids. The CDR3 loop reads CASSLYLGLAKNIQYF. The CDR3 DNA reads as TGTGCCAGCAGCTTATACCTAGGGCTAGCCAAAAACATTCAGTACTTC.

This clonotype was observed at least ten times. This chain links TRBV5-1 with TRBJ2-1, with 7 bases matching TRBD1. The CDR3 has 15 residues. The junction had 7 bases not matched to a gene; V was cut back by 7 bases and J by 0 bases. Germline V gene sequence: CDR1 SGHRS, CDR2 YFSETQ. The CDR3 nucleotides are TGCGCCAGCCAGGGGGTTTTCACCTCCTACAATGAGCAGTTCTTC. It specifies CASQGVFTSYNEQFF.

This clonotype has more than one count but fewer than ten. The chain couples TRBV7-9 to TRBJ1-2; 7 bases agree with TRBD1. Germline loops: CDR1 SEHNR, CDR2 FQNEAQ (reference sequence). Trimming cost V 4 bases and J 4 bases; bases outside gene matches: 9. The CDR3 length is 15 residues. Here the CDR3 DNA reads TGTGCCAGCAGCTCGAGAATCAACAGGGGCTATGGCTACACCTTC. This translates into CASSSRINRGYGYTF. Filled out from reference TRBV7-9 and TRBJ1-2, the complete variable domain reads DTGVSQNPRHKITKRGQNVTFRCDPISEHNRLYWYRQTLGQGPEFLTYFQNEAQLEKSRLLSDRFSAERPKGSFSTLEIQRTEQGDSAMYLCASSSRINRGYGYTFGSGTRLTVV.

Only a few counts were recorded for this clonotype. The genes are TRBV6-5 and TRBJ1-4, with no clear D. The CDR3 has 14 amino acids. V was pared by 2 bases and J by 5 bases, with 9 bases between. Germline V gene lookup returns CDR1 MNHEY and CDR2 SVGAGI. The CDR3 sequence is CASSYRQANEKLFF. DNA of the CDR3: TGTGCCAGCAGTTACAGGCAAGCCAATGAAAAACTGTTTTTT.

In its sample, this clonotype was seen many times. The V and J genes are TRBV4-2 and TRBJ2-1, with 8 positions matching TRBD2. Losses at the gene ends were 5 bases for V and 7 bases for J; bases not matched to a gene: 13. This CDR3 contains 16 residues. The germline V gene encodes CDR1 LGHNA and CDR2 YNFKEQ. CDR3 coding DNA: TGTGCCAGCAGCGGCCGAGTACCGGGACTAGGGAATGAGCAGTTCTTC. Its protein is CASSGRVPGLGNEQFF.

This clonotype was found many times. The chain is built from TRBV2 and TRBJ2-7, with 7 bases identical to TRBD1. Per germline, CDR1 SNHLY and CDR2 FYNNEI. J was trimmed by 4 bases and V by 3 bases; bases with no gene match: 9. The CDR3 covers 15 residues. CDR3 amino acids: CASSEDRTGWYEQYF. CDR3 sequence (DNA): TGTGCCAGCAGTGAGGATCGGACAGGATGGTACGAGCAGTACTTC.